The 31 T cell receptor beta chains below were found in one sample sequenced in a study of OX40 agonist ivuxolimab in advanced cancers. This table comes from immunoSEQ multiplex PCR, and its TCRdb copy is limited to in-frame clones, with some not included. The sample holds 35,000 to 55,000 clones, approximately 84% seen once. This specimen was CD4+ or CD8+ T cells sorted from blood, taken in a trial of the OX40 agonist ivuxolimab. All receptors derive from an adult with an advanced solid tumor such as melanoma, head and neck, liver or kidney cancer.

The rearrangement joins TRBV11-2 to TRBJ2-5; possible D gene TRBD1, 5 bases. The J call may be incorrect, as the DNA end agrees better with TRBJ2-7. CDR3 size: 13 residues. Germline V CDR1 and CDR2: SGHAT, FQNNGV. For the CDR3, the DNA is TGTGCCAGCAGCCCTGACAGAAGATACGAGCAGTACTTC. Translated: CASSPDRRYEQYF.

This clone has only one observation. The rearrangement joins TRBV12-5 to TRBJ1-1; D uncertain. Germline values: CDR1 LGHNT, CDR2 FRNRAP. V lost 2 bases to trimming and J lost 1 base, with 8 bases between them. CDR3 length: 14 amino acids. The CDR3 region is CASGLNRENTEAFF. CDR3 nucleotides: TGTGCTAGTGGTTTGAACCGAGAGAACACTGAAGCTTTCTTT.

This clone was seen only a few times. The V and J genes are TRBV6-1 and TRBJ1-1; 10 bases are a match to TRBD1. CDR1 and CDR2 from the germline V gene are MNHNS and SASEGT. The CDR3 is 13 residues long. Trimming cost V 8 bases and J 4 bases; bases outside gene matches: 4. For the CDR3, the DNA is TGTGCCAGCCATTGGACAGGGGGCACTGAAGCTTTCTTT. Encoded protein: CASHWTGGTEAFF.

V is TRBV5-4 and J is TRBJ2-5, with 9 bases aligning to TRBD2. The germline gives CDR1 SGHNT, CDR2 YYREEE (reference sequence). Trimming cost V 4 bases and J 1 base; bases outside gene matches: 11. The CDR3 loop spans 17 amino acids. CDR3 sequence (DNA): TGTGCCAGCAGCCCCAACGCGGGTAGCGGGAGCCAAGAGACCCAGTACTTC. Translated, it gives CASSPNAGSGSQETQYF.

V and J are TRBV11-2 and TRBJ1-2; D remains ambiguous. The CDR3 is made up of 12 amino acids. Germline CDR1 SGHAT, CDR2 FQNNGV. The germline V and J ends were trimmed by 5 bases and 8 bases, with 12 bases remaining between them. The CDR3 reads CASSQGISGYTF. The CDR3 DNA reads as TGTGCCAGCAGCCAAGGCATCTCGGGCTACACCTTC.

About this clone itself: Other nucleotide sequences from this sample produce the same CDR3. The V gene is TRBV27, the J gene TRBJ1-6; possibly TRBD1 for D (6 bases). This CDR3 has 13 amino acids. Between the trimmed V and J ends, which lost 7 bases and 4 bases, there was a span of 8 bases. Germline V lookup: CDR1 MNHEY, CDR2 SMNVEV (reference sequence). CDR3 DNA sequence: TGTGCCAGCAAGCAGGGGTATAATTCACCCCTCCACTTT. Its translation: CASKQGYNSPLHF.

The chain has TRBV6-6 and TRBJ2-5, with a tentative D call TRBD1 (6 bases). The germline gives CDR1 MNHNY, CDR2 SVGAGI (reference sequence). The CDR3 has 13 residues. V shed 4 bases and J shed 3 bases, with 9 bases lying between them. Here the CDR3 reads CASSSDSEETQYF. The CDR3 DNA is TGTGCCAGCAGTTCGGACAGCGAAGAGACCCAGTACTTC.

This sequence joins TRBV15 and TRBJ2-5, with 8 bases fitting TRBD2. V lost 3 bases to trimming and J lost 6 bases; unmatched junction nucleotides: 12. CDR1 and CDR2 (germline): LNHNV, YYDKDF (reference sequence). This CDR3 is built from 16 residues. The CDR3 nucleotides read TGTGCCACCAGCAGGGGGACTAGGGGGATTGGAAAGACCCAGTACTTC. Its protein product is CATSRGTRGIGKTQYF.

This sequence joins TRBV4-1 and TRBJ2-1; TRBD2 aligns across 9 bases. J gave up 8 bases and V 6 bases, and 17 bases lay outside the gene matches. The CDR3 is 17 amino acids. Germline CDR1 is MGHRA and CDR2 is YSYEKL. DNA of the CDR3: TGCGCCAGCAGGCAGCGGAGGATAGCGGGAGTTTCAGATGAGCAGTTCTTC. Encoded protein: CASRQRRIAGVSDEQFF.

This clone appeared a single time. V is TRBV6-5 and J is TRBJ2-7; D tentatively reads TRBD1 or TRBD2 (5 bases each). CDR3 length equals 14 residues. The germline V and J ends were trimmed by 0 bases and 1 base, with 7 bases remaining between them. Germline V gene data show CDR1 as MNHEY and CDR2 as SVGAGI. CDR3 residues: CASSYSGESYEQYF. The CDR3 DNA reads TGTGCCAGCAGTTACTCGGGGGAATCCTACGAGCAGTACTTC.

This clone was recorded once. The chain employs TRBV2 and TRBJ1-2; a possible D gene is TRBD1 (6 bases). V was pared by 7 bases and J by 0 bases, with 18 bases between. Germline CDR1 SNHLY, CDR2 FYNNEI. CDR3 length: 16 amino acids. CDR3 residues: CASTMRDNGPNYGYTF. CDR3 sequence (DNA): TGTGCCAGCACGATGAGGGACAATGGCCCTAACTATGGCTACACCTTC.

The chain recombines TRBV6-6 with TRBJ1-1, with D possibly TRBD1 on 5 matching bases. With 4 bases removed from V and 5 bases from J, the gap between germline ends came to 11 bases. CDR1 MNHNY and CDR2 SVGAGI come from the germline V gene (reference sequence). CDR3 length: 13 amino acids. CDR3 loop: CASSFRVETEAFF. As DNA, the CDR3 is TGTGCCAGCAGTTTCAGGGTCGAGACTGAAGCTTTCTTT.

The CDR3 spells CASSFGQGGRPQHF. The CDR3 DNA reads TGTGCCAGCAGCTTTGGGCAGGGGGGGCGGCCCCAGCATTTT. The rearrangement uses TRBV5-6 and TRBJ1-5; 7 positions agree with TRBD1. The CDR3 contains 14 residues. CDR1 is SGHDT, CDR2 YYEEEE, per germline. V lost 2 bases, J lost 9 bases, and 8 bases stayed unmatched.

This chain joins TRBV9 and TRBJ2-1; 9 bases agree with TRBD2. CDR1 and CDR2 from the germline V gene are SGDLS and YYNGEE. V was pared by 3 bases and J by 0 bases, with 7 bases of the junction left unmatched. The CDR3 is 17 amino acids. The CDR3 loop reads CASSAGLAGSSYNEQFF. The CDR3 DNA sequence: TGTGCCAGCAGCGCGGGACTAGCAGGAAGCTCCTACAATGAGCAGTTCTTC.

Only a few counts were recorded for this clone. The chain recombines TRBV15 with TRBJ2-3, with 10 positions matching TRBD1. Per the germline V gene, CDR1 is LNHNV and CDR2 is YYDKDF (reference sequence). The CDR3 is made up of 16 amino acids. With 0 bases clipped from V and 4 bases from J, the junction kept 4 bases outside the gene matches. CDR3 in amino acids: CATSRDRTGGSDTQYF. The CDR3 DNA follows: TGTGCCACCAGCAGAGATCGGACAGGGGGTTCAGATACGCAGTATTTT.

This clone has only one observation. V and J are TRBV27 and TRBJ2-7; possible D gene TRBD1, 5 bases. The V and J ends lost 8 bases and 1 base respectively, with 18 bases between them. This CDR3 has 15 amino acids. Germline assignment: CDR1 MNHEY and CDR2 SMNVEV (reference sequence). The DNA of the CDR3 is TGTGCCAGCGGTGGAATTGAGACAGCATCCTACGAGCAGTACTTC. Translation gives CASGGIETASYEQYF.

CDR3 sequence reads: CASSRDRGGYNEQFF. The CDR3 region has the DNA TGTGCCAGCAGCCGGGACAGGGGGGGTTACAATGAGCAGTTCTTC. V usage is TRBV14 and J usage is TRBJ2-1; the match to TRBD1 covers 11 bases. The CDR3 has 15 amino acids. The germline CDR1 and CDR2 sequences are SGHDN and FVKESK. V dropped 4 bases and J dropped 4; count of bases not matched to a gene: 3.

This clone came up a few times. J is TRBJ1-4 and V is TRBV5-1; 8 bases are shared with TRBD1. V lost 4 bases to trimming and J lost 5 bases; unmatched junction nucleotides: 7. In germline, CDR1 is SGHRS, CDR2 YFSETQ. This CDR3 spans 15 amino acids. The CDR3 nucleotides read TGCGCCAGCAGCCCAGGACAGGGACAAAATGAAAAACTGTTTTTT. Translation gives CASSPGQGQNEKLFF.

The rearrangement uses TRBV5-1 and TRBJ2-7, with D tentatively TRBD1 (5 bases). The CDR3 sequence is 17 residues long. Looked up from germline, CDR1 is SGHRS and CDR2 is YFSETQ. V was cut by 0 bases and J by 5 bases, with 21 bases left in between. Here the CDR3 DNA reads TGCGCCAGCAGCTTGGCCCCCGGACAAGGGTATTTGGACGAGCAGTACTTC. It codes for CASSLAPGQGYLDEQYF.

J is TRBJ2-3 and V is TRBV5-8; maybe TRBD2 (6 bases). The CDR3 length is 15 residues. Trimming removed 4 bases at V and 4 bases at J, with 16 bases between. Germline loops: CDR1 SGHTS, CDR2 YDEGEE. The CDR3 bases are TGTGCCAGCAGCCGATCGACTAGTATCGCAGATACGCAGTATTTT. Its translation is CASSRSTSIADTQYF.

In nucleotides, the CDR3 is TGCGCCAGCAGCCAAGTTAGGGTAATTGGCCTCGGGGAGCTGTTTTTT. This sequence encodes CASSQVRVIGLGELFF. The chain couples TRBV4-1 to TRBJ2-2; D gene ambiguous. Trimming cost V 1 base and J 7 bases, with 16 bases left between them. The length of the CDR3 is 16 residues. CDR1 is MGHRA and CDR2 is YSYEKL in the germline V gene.

The gene calls are TRBV9 and TRBJ2-1, with TRBD1 identical over 9 bases. V trimming: 3 bases; J trimming: 4 bases; junction bases outside the gene matches: 5. This CDR3 spans 15 amino acids. The germline V gene has CDR1 SGDLS and CDR2 YYNGEE. CDR3 DNA: TGTGCCAGCAGCGACAGGGGGCTCAGATACAATGAGCAGTTCTTC. Amino acid sequence: CASSDRGLRYNEQFF.

This chain uses TRBV19 with TRBJ2-5; TRBD1 matches 7 bases. The DNA matches TRBJ2-7 better at its end, which makes the J call doubtful. The CDR3 length is 15 residues. Germline V gene lookup returns CDR1 LNHDA and CDR2 SQIVND (reference sequence). For the CDR3, the DNA is TGTGCCAGTAGTACCACCCGGACAGGTCAACGCGAGCAGTACTTC. As protein: CASSTTRTGQREQYF.

This chain uses TRBV7-6 with TRBJ1-2, with D possibly matching TRBD1 (5 bases). Germline V gene sequence: CDR1 SGHVS, CDR2 FNYEAQ. This CDR3 comprises 18 residues. Trimming cost V 3 bases and J 5 bases, with 25 bases left between them. The CDR3 DNA sequence: TGTGCCAGCAGCTTCTTCGAGAAGGGGCAGGCCGGAGGGTATGGCTACACCTTC. Translated: CASSFFEKGQAGGYGYTF.

V and J are TRBV9 and TRBJ2-2; D assignment may be TRBD1 or TRBD2 (5 bases each). Germline V gene data show CDR1 as SGDLS and CDR2 as YYNGEE. V lost 8 bases and J lost 0, with 11 bases in between. There are 14 residues in the CDR3. The CDR3 is CASRWDANTGELFF. The CDR3 DNA sequence: TGTGCCAGTAGGTGGGACGCGAACACCGGGGAGCTGTTTTTT.

V and J are TRBV4-3 and TRBJ1-2; D is uncertain. This CDR3 contains 16 residues. The germline CDR1 and CDR2 sequences are LGHNA and YSLEER. The ends were cut back, 0 bases at V and 4 bases at J, with 15 bases in the middle. The CDR3 sequence is CASSQDYGSLRYGYTF. CDR3 nucleotide sequence: TGCGCCAGCAGCCAAGATTATGGCAGCCTGCGCTATGGCTACACCTTC.

V gene TRBV29-1 combines with J gene TRBJ2-7; 10 positions match TRBD1. This CDR3 region has 15 residues. CDR1 is SQVTM, CDR2 ANQGSEA, per germline. Trimming removed 2 bases from V and 3 bases from J; junction bases left unmatched: 7. The CDR3 loop is CSVEKAGTGVYEQYF. Here the CDR3 DNA reads TGCAGCGTTGAAAAAGCCGGGACAGGGGTCTACGAGCAGTACTTC.

This clone was seen a few times. This chain links TRBV28 with TRBJ1-4, with a tentative D call TRBD1 (5 bases). CDR1 and CDR2 (germline): MDHEN, SYDVKM. The length of the CDR3 is 15 residues. The V gene lost 5 bases and the J gene lost 7 bases, with 17 bases spanning the gap. This chain's CDR3 is CASSPAGTGREKLFF. CDR3 coding DNA: TGTGCCAGCAGTCCTGCCGGGACTGGTCGTGAAAAACTGTTTTTT.

This CDR3 reads CASRAARASYNEQFF. In DNA form, the CDR3 reads TGTGCCAGCAGAGCGGCCCGGGCCTCCTACAATGAGCAGTTCTTC. This rearrangement joins TRBV11-2 to TRBJ2-1, with a tentative D call TRBD2 (5 bases). V lost 6 bases to trimming and J lost 0 bases, with 12 bases between them. CDR3 length: 15 residues. CDR1 and CDR2 (germline): SGHAT, FQNNGV.

This sequence joins TRBV4-2 and TRBJ2-7; 10 positions agree with TRBD1. The CDR3 has 14 residues. The germline CDR1 and CDR2 sequences are LGHNA and YNFKEQ. With V trimmed by 5 bases and J by 6 bases, 7 bases remained unmatched. CDR3 nucleotide sequence: TGTGCCAGCAGCGCCGGGACAGGGGCGGGCGAGCAGTACTTC. The encoded protein is CASSAGTGAGEQYF.

V and J are TRBV7-8 and TRBJ1-4; a weak D match, TRBD1 (6 bases). CDR1 SGHVS and CDR2 FQNEAQ come from the germline V gene. The CDR3 spans 14 residues. V lost 1 base to trimming and J lost 3 bases, with 6 bases between them. DNA for the CDR3: TGTGCCAGCAGCTTAGGGACAGCTAATGAAAAACTGTTTTTT. Residues: CASSLGTANEKLFF.